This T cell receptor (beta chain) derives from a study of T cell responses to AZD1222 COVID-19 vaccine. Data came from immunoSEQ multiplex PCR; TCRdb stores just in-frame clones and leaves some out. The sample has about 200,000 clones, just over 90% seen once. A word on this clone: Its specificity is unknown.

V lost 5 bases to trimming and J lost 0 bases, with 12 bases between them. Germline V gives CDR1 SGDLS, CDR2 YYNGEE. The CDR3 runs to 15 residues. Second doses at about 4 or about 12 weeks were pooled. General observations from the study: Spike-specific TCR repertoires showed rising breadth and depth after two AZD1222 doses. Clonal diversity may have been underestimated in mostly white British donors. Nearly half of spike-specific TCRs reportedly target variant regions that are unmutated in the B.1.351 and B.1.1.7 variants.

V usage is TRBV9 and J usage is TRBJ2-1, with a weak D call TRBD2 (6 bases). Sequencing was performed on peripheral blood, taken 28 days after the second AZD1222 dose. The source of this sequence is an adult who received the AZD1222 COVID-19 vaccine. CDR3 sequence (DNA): TGTGCCAGCAGTGAGATCGGGAGCTCCTACAATGAGCAGTTCTTC. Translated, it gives CASSEIGSSYNEQFF.